The T cell receptor beta chain described here comes from a study of cytomegalovirus exposure and HLA in healthy donors. The study, taken as a whole, reports: Later on, an analysis found that several of the most significant clusters appeared to be linked to common viral pathogens, which included parvovirus B19. Indistinguishable V segments, including TRBV6-2 and TRBV6-3, were excluded.

This clone came up once. Its antigen is unknown. V lost 7 bases, J lost 3 bases, and 10 bases stayed unmatched. The CDR3 extends over 15 amino acids. Germline V gene data show CDR1 as LNHNV and CDR2 as YYDKDF (reference sequence). Amplification used 60 Vbeta primers and 13 Jbeta primers. Produced via immunoSEQ multiplex PCR; TCRdb's table is partial and in-frame only. Of about 200,000 clones in the sample, 75% to 80% were seen once. J is TRBJ1-1 and V is TRBV15; 8 nucleotides match TRBD1. The source material was PBMCs. The source is a man aged 18-30 years in good health and CMV-seronegative. CDR3 protein: CATTEKDRADTEAFF. Here the CDR3 DNA reads TGTGCCACCACCGAAAAGGACAGGGCAGACACTGAAGCTTTCTTT.